One and the same sample provided the 27 T cell receptor beta chains below, sequenced in a study of OX40 agonist ivuxolimab in advanced cancers. Libraries were prepared by immunoSEQ multiplex PCR; TCRdb keeps only in-frame clonotypes and omits some of them. The repertoire holds approximately 86,000 clones, with around 90% as singletons. Here the sequenced sample was CD4+ or CD8+ T cells sorted from blood, taken in a trial of the OX40 agonist ivuxolimab. The receptors shown here come from an adult with an advanced solid tumor such as melanoma, head and neck, liver or kidney cancer.

V and J are TRBV18 and TRBJ2-1; tentatively, D is TRBD2 (6 bases). The V gene's germline CDR1 is KGHSH and CDR2 LQKENI. The CDR3 length is 13 residues. V gave up 5 bases and J gave up 5 bases, with 10 bases separating them. The DNA for the CDR3 is TGTGCCAGCTCAGGTGGACTAAACAATGAGCAGTTCTTC. It is translated as CASSGGLNNEQFF.

V usage is TRBV5-5 and J usage is TRBJ2-1, with 9 bases matching TRBD2. Germline trimming cut 2 bases from V and 9 bases from J; bases unmatched to any gene: 9. Germline CDR1 reads SGHKS; CDR2 reads YYEKEE (reference sequence). The CDR3 runs to 15 residues. The CDR3 sequence is CASSLTIAGVLEQFF. In DNA, the CDR3 is TGTGCCAGCAGCTTAACAATAGCGGGAGTCCTTGAGCAGTTCTTC.

This clone came up a few times. The V gene is TRBV19, the J gene TRBJ1-3; 7 nucleotides agree with TRBD1. The ends lost 5 bases at V and 0 bases at J; junction bases unmatched: 10. From germline, CDR1 is LNHDA and CDR2 SQIVND (reference sequence). This CDR3 is 17 amino acids long. CDR3 nucleotide sequence: TGTGCCAGTAGTGCATCCGGGACAGCCGCCTCTGGAAACACCATATATTTT. Protein sequence: CASSASGTAASGNTIYF.

The chain has TRBV2 and TRBJ2-2, with 7 bases fitting TRBD1. J was trimmed by 1 base and V by 7 bases; bases with no gene match: 15. This CDR3 is built from 18 residues. The germline CDR1 and CDR2 sequences are SNHLY and FYNNEI. The CDR3, as DNA: TGTGCCAGCACTAAGACAGGGCTTTATCCCCAGAACACCGGGGAGCTGTTTTTT. This gives the protein CASTKTGLYPQNTGELFF.

The chain links TRBV5-1 to TRBJ2-1; 9 positions agree with TRBD2. Germline loops: CDR1 SGHRS, CDR2 YFSETQ. The V segment lost 3 bases and the J segment 7 bases; nucleotides outside the gene matches: 2. This CDR3 spans 13 amino acids. The CDR3 nucleotides read TGCGCCAGCAGCTCGGGACTAGCTAATGAGCAGTTCTTC. Translating it yields CASSSGLANEQFF.

V and J are TRBV6-1 and TRBJ1-2, with a weak D call TRBD1 (5 bases). Germline CDR1 and CDR2: MNHNS and SASEGT. V lost 1 base and J lost 4, with 10 bases in between. This CDR3 region has 14 residues. This CDR3 is CASSEGGAVYGYTF. In DNA form, the CDR3 reads TGTGCCAGCAGTGAAGGGGGCGCGGTCTATGGCTACACCTTC.

The genes are TRBV14 and TRBJ2-7; TRBD2 might be the D (6 bases). The germline gives CDR1 SGHDN, CDR2 FVKESK. V dropped 1 base and J dropped 3 bases, with 13 bases sitting between them. The CDR3 spans 15 residues. The CDR3 DNA reads as TGTGCCAGCAGCCAAGGGGTCGGGAGACGCTACGAGCAGTACTTC. It encodes CASSQGVGRRYEQYF.

The chain combines TRBV2 with TRBJ1-1; TRBD1 matches at 12 bases. The CDR3 loop spans 18 amino acids. The germline gives CDR1 SNHLY, CDR2 FYNNEI. V trimming: 7 bases; J trimming: 1 base; junction bases outside the gene matches: 13. The CDR3 sequence is CASKWGSGTGGGNTEAFF. For the CDR3, the DNA is TGTGCCAGCAAGTGGGGATCCGGGACAGGGGGCGGGAACACTGAAGCTTTCTTT.

The genes are TRBV18 and TRBJ2-7; D gene unclear. Deletions cut 0 bases from V and 4 bases from J, with 7 bases between. This CDR3 comprises 13 residues. Per germline, CDR1 KGHSH and CDR2 LQKENI. This chain's CDR3 is CASSPPSKYEQYF. The CDR3 DNA is TGTGCCAGCTCACCACCGAGCAAATACGAGCAGTACTTC. The full variable domain, completed using reference TRBV18 and TRBJ2-7, is NAGVMQNPRHLVRRRGQEARLRCSPMKGHSHVYWYRQLPEEGLKFMVYLQKENIIDESGMPKERFSAEFPKEGPSILRIQQVVRGDSAAYFCASSPPSKYEQYFGPGTRLTVT.

This rearrangement joins TRBV6-6 to TRBJ2-2; TRBD2 matches 8 bases. Germline V gives CDR1 MNHNY, CDR2 SVGAGI (reference sequence). V trimming: 6 bases; J trimming: 6 bases; junction bases outside the gene matches: 9. The CDR3 covers 15 residues. The chain's CDR3 is CASSPWTGGAGELFF. DNA of the CDR3: TGTGCCAGCAGCCCCTGGACCGGGGGGGCCGGGGAGCTGTTTTTT.

The chain has TRBV7-9 and TRBJ1-2; D ambiguous. Trimming stripped 4 bases from V and 5 bases from J, with 11 bases between. Germline CDR1 reads SEHNR; CDR2 reads FQNEAQ (reference sequence). The CDR3 covers 13 residues. In DNA, the CDR3 is TGTGCCAGCAGCTCGACGCGGTTATATGGCTACACCTTC. This encodes CASSSTRLYGYTF. Combining the CDR3 with reference TRBV7-9 and TRBJ1-2 gives the whole variable domain DTGVSQNPRHKITKRGQNVTFRCDPISEHNRLYWYRQTLGQGPEFLTYFQNEAQLEKSRLLSDRFSAERPKGSFSTLEIQRTEQGDSAMYLCASSSTRLYGYTFGSGTRLTVV.

V gene TRBV5-1 combines with J gene TRBJ2-7, with 9 bases aligning to TRBD1. The CDR3 extends over 14 amino acids. After removal of 7 bases from V and 2 bases from J, the junction contained 7 bases not matched to a gene. Germline V gene lookup returns CDR1 SGHRS and CDR2 YFSETQ. CDR3 sequence reads: CASAPGQGPYEQYF. DNA of the CDR3: TGCGCCAGCGCACCGGGACAGGGACCCTACGAGCAGTACTTC.

The CDR3, as DNA: TGTGCCATCAGTGAGCGTCCAATGGGTTCAGATACGCAGTATTTT. Amino acid sequence: CAISERPMGSDTQYF. V usage is TRBV10-3 and J usage is TRBJ2-3, with D unresolved. V lost 2 bases and J 4 bases, leaving 13 bases between the germline ends. The CDR3 is 15 amino acids. In germline, CDR1 is ENHRY, CDR2 SYGVKD.

The DNA for the CDR3 is TGTGCCAGCAGTTTCCACCGACAGGGGGTTTCTTCTGGAAACACCATATATTTT. Its protein is CASSFHRQGVSSGNTIYF. The chain is built from TRBV28 and TRBJ1-3; 9 nucleotides match TRBD1. Germline-derived CDR1 and CDR2 are MDHEN and SYDVKM. Trimming cost V 3 bases and J 1 base; bases outside gene matches: 10. CDR3 length: 18 residues.

The rearrangement links TRBV5-1 to TRBJ2-3, with D possibly TRBD1 on 7 matching bases. Germline lookup yields CDR1 SGHRS and CDR2 YFSETQ. Trimming took off 7 bases at V and 1 base at J, with 19 bases between the two ends. The CDR3 is 16 amino acids. This CDR3 is CASHRAGGRGTDTQYF. The CDR3 DNA is TGCGCCAGCCACCGGGCAGGGGGGCGCGGCACAGATACGCAGTATTTT.

This chain joins TRBV7-9 and TRBJ2-7; 7 bases line up with TRBD2. This CDR3 has 14 residues. Germline CDR1 is SEHNR and CDR2 is FQNEAQ (reference sequence). J gave up 7 bases and V 1 base, and 7 bases lay outside the gene matches. Here the CDR3 reads CASSLGAGFEEQYF. The CDR3 nucleotides are TGTGCCAGCAGCTTAGGAGCGGGGTTTGAGGAGCAGTACTTC.

V gene TRBV5-4 combines with J gene TRBJ2-6; the D call may be TRBD1 or TRBD2 (6 bases each). Trimming removed 5 bases from V and 4 bases from J, with 16 bases in between. CDR1 SGHNT and CDR2 YYREEE come from the germline V gene (reference sequence). The CDR3 loop spans 16 amino acids. CDR3 sequence reads: CASRTWRGAGANVLTF. The CDR3 DNA follows: TGTGCCAGCAGAACGTGGAGGGGGGCCGGGGCCAACGTCCTGACTTTC.

This rearrangement joins TRBV7-8 to TRBJ2-3; 16 bases match TRBD2. Germline trimming cut 5 bases from V and 4 bases from J; bases unmatched to any gene: 3. The length of the CDR3 is 16 residues. CDR1 is SGHVS, CDR2 FQNEAQ, per germline. The CDR3 loop reads CASSTGLAGGADTQYF. CDR3 nucleotides: TGTGCCAGCAGCACGGGACTAGCGGGAGGGGCAGATACGCAGTATTTT.

The chain has TRBV5-4 and TRBJ1-2; 9 positions agree with TRBD1. The CDR3 loop spans 14 amino acids. Germline V gives CDR1 SGHNT, CDR2 YYREEE (reference sequence). Trimming at V came to 4 bases and at J to 4 bases, leaving 5 bases not matched to a gene. The CDR3: CASSPGQGPYGYTF. The DNA for the CDR3 is TGTGCCAGCAGCCCGGGACAGGGACCCTATGGCTACACCTTC. Looking up the rest from reference TRBV5-4 and TRBJ1-2 gives the full variable domain: ETGVTQSPTHLIKTRGQQVTLRCSSQSGHNTVSWYQQALGQGPQFIFQYYREEENGRGNFPPRFSGLQFPNYSSELNVNALELDDSALYLCASSPGQGPYGYTFGSGTRLTVV.

This clone turned up a few times. The chain joins TRBV5-1 to TRBJ2-7; 7 bases are shared with TRBD1. This CDR3 contains 15 residues. The J segment lost 4 bases and the V segment lost 0 bases, leaving 7 bases of the junction unmatched. The V gene's germline CDR1 is SGHRS and CDR2 YFSETQ. The DNA of the CDR3 is TGCGCCAGCAGCTTGGCAACAGGGGAAGTGTACGAGCAGTACTTC. This encodes CASSLATGEVYEQYF.

The V gene is TRBV5-4, the J gene TRBJ2-1, with D hard to call. V lost 0 bases and J lost 5, with 6 bases in between. This CDR3 contains 13 residues. The germline V gene encodes CDR1 SGHNT and CDR2 YYREEE (reference sequence). CDR3 sequence (DNA): TGTGCCAGCAGCTTGGGTCAGCACAATGAGCAGTTCTTC. Translating gives CASSLGQHNEQFF.

The chain recombines TRBV2 with TRBJ2-2, with 10 bases lining up with TRBD1. CDR1 is SNHLY, CDR2 FYNNEI, per germline. This CDR3 region has 15 residues. V lost 6 bases, J lost 2 bases, and 3 bases stayed unmatched. In DNA form, the CDR3 reads TGTGCCAGCAGGGGACAGGGGCTAAACACCGGGGAGCTGTTTTTT. It yields the protein CASRGQGLNTGELFF.

The chain links TRBV6-5 to TRBJ2-7, with 10 bases fitting TRBD2. The CDR3 is 14 amino acids. From germline, CDR1 is MNHEY and CDR2 SVGAGI. V trimming: 6 bases; J trimming: 7 bases; junction bases outside the gene matches: 9. CDR3 DNA: TGTGCCAGCAGCCTCAGCGGGAGGGAAACAGAGCAGTACTTC. Translation: CASSLSGRETEQYF.

The gene calls are TRBV27 and TRBJ2-6; tentatively, D is TRBD2 (6 bases). V lost 7 bases, J lost 8 bases, and 12 bases lay in between. The CDR3 loop spans 13 amino acids. CDR1 and CDR2 (germline): MNHEY, SMNVEV (reference sequence). CDR3 DNA: TGTGCCAGCAAGACGGGAGACTCCAACGTCCTGACTTTC. Its translation: CASKTGDSNVLTF.

The chain couples TRBV11-2 to TRBJ1-2, with 8 bases matching TRBD1. The J segment lost 8 bases and the V segment lost 1 base, leaving 9 bases of the junction unmatched. This CDR3 has 15 residues. Germline CDR1 reads SGHAT; CDR2 reads FQNNGV. The CDR3 DNA sequence: TGTGCCAGCAGCTTAGCCCCAGGGGGCCTCTCGGGCTACACCTTC. Translated, it gives CASSLAPGGLSGYTF. Full variable domain (outside the CDR3, taken from reference TRBV11-2 and TRBJ1-2): EAGVAQSPRYKIIEKRQSVAFWCNPISGHATLYWYQQILGQGPKLLIQFQNNGVVDDSQLPKDRFSAERLKGVDSTLKIQPAKLEDSAVYLCASSLAPGGLSGYTFGSGTRLTVV.

V and J are TRBV5-4 and TRBJ2-5; either TRBD1 or TRBD2 may fit D (5 bases each). The germline V and J ends were trimmed by 4 bases and 3 bases, with 16 bases remaining between them. In germline, CDR1 is SGHNT, CDR2 YYREEE (reference sequence). CDR3 size: 15 residues. CDR3 protein: CASSRARDGEETQYF. The CDR3 DNA sequence: TGTGCCAGCAGCCGGGCCCGGGACGGAGAAGAGACCCAGTACTTC.

The chain joins TRBV5-8 to TRBJ1-3, with 7 nucleotides matching TRBD1. V trimming: 5 bases; J trimming: 0 bases; junction bases outside the gene matches: 5. The CDR3 is made up of 15 amino acids. Germline V gives CDR1 SGHTS, CDR2 YDEGEE. The CDR3 nucleotides are TGTGCCAGCAGTTGGGACAGAAACTCTGGAAACACCATATATTTT. This codes for CASSWDRNSGNTIYF.